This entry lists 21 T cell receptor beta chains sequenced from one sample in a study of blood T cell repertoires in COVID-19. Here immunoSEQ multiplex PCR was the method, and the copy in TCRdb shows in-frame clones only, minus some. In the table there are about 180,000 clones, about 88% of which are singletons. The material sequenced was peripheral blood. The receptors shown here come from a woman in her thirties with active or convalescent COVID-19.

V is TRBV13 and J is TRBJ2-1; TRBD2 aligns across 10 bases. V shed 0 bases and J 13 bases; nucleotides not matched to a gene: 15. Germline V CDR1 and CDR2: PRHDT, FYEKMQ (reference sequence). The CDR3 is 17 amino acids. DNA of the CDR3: TGTGCCAGCAGCTTAGGAGGTAGCGGGGGGCTAAGAGGGACCCAGTTCTTC. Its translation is CASSLGGSGGLRGTQFF.

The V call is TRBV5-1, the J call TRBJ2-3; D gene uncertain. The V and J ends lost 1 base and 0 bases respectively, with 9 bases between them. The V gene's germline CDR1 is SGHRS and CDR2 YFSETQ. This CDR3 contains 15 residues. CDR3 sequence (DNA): TGCGCCAGCAGCTTGTGGCGGTCTAGCACAGATACGCAGTATTTT. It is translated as CASSLWRSSTDTQYF.

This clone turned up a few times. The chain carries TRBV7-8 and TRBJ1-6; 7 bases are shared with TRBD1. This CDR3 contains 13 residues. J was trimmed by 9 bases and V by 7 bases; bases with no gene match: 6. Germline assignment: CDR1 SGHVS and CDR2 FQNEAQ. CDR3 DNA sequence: TGTGCCAGCACCCCCCAGGGGGGTTCACCCCTCCACTTT. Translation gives CASTPQGGSPLHF.

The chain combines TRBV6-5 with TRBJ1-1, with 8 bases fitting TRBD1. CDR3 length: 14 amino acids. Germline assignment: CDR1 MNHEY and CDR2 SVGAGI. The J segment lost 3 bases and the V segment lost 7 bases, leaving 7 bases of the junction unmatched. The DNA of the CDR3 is TGTGCCAGCACCCTGGACAGGGAAGACACTGAAGCTTTCTTT. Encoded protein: CASTLDREDTEAFF.

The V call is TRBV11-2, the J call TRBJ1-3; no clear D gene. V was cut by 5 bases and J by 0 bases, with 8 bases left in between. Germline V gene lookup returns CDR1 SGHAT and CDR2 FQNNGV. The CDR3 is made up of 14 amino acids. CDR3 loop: CASSSSSSGNTIYF. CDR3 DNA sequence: TGTGCCAGCAGCAGCTCGAGCTCTGGAAACACCATATATTTT.

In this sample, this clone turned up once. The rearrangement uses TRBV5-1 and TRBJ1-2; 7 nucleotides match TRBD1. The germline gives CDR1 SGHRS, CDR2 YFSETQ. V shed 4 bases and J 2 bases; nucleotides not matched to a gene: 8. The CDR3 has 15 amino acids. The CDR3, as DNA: TGCGCCAGCAGCGTCGGACAGGCGCTCAACTATGGCTACACCTTC. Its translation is CASSVGQALNYGYTF.

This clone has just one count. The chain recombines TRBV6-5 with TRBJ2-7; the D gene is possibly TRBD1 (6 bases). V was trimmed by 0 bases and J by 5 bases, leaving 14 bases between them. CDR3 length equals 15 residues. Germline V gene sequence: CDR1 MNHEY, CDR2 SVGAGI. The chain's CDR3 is CASSYSVEGGHEQYF. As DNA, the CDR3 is TGTGCCAGCAGTTACTCGGTTGAAGGGGGTCACGAGCAGTACTTC.

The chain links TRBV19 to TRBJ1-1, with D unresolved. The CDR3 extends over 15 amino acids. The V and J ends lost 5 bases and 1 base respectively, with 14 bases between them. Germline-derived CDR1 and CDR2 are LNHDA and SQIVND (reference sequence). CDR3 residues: CASSSASLGNTEAFF. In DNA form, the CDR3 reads TGTGCCAGTAGTTCAGCCTCCCTAGGGAACACTGAAGCTTTCTTT.

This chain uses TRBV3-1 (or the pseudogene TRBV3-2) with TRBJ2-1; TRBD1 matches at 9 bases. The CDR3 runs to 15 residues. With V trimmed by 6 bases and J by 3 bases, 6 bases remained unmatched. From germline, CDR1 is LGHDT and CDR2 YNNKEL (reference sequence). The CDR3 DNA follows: TGTGCCAGCAGGCCGACAGGGGGTGACTACAATGAGCAGTTCTTC. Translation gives CASRPTGGDYNEQFF.

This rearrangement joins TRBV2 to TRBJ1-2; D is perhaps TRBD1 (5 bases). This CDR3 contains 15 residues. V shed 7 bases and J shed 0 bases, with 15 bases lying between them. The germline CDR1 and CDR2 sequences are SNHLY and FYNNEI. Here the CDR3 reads CASKTGGGANYGYTF. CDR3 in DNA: TGTGCCAGCAAAACGGGCGGGGGAGCTAACTATGGCTACACCTTC.

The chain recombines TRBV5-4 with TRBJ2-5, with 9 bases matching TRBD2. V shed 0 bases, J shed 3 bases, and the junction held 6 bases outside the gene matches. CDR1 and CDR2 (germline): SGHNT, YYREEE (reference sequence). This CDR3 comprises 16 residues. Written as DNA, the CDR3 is TGTGCCAGCAGCTTGGTCGGCGGGAGGGGTGAAGAGACCCAGTACTTC. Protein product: CASSLVGGRGEETQYF.

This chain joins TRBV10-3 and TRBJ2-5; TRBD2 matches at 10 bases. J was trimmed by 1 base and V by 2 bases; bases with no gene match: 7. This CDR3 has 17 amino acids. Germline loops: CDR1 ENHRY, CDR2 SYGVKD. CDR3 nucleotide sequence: TGTGCCATCAGTGAGCCGTACCTAGCGGGAGCCCAAGAGACCCAGTACTTC. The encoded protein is CAISEPYLAGAQETQYF.

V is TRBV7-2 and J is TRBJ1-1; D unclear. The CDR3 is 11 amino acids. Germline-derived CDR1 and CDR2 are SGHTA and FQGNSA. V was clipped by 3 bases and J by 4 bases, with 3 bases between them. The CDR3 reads CASSLSTEAFF. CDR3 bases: TGTGCCAGCAGCTTGAGCACTGAAGCTTTCTTT.

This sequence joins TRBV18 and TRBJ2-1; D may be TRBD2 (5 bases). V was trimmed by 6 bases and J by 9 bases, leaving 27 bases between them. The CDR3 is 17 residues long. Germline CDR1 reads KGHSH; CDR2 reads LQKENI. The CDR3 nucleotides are TGTGCCAGCTCCCACCAAGGAGGCAGGCTTTCTGACGGTGAGCAGTTCTTC. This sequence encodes CASSHQGGRLSDGEQFF.

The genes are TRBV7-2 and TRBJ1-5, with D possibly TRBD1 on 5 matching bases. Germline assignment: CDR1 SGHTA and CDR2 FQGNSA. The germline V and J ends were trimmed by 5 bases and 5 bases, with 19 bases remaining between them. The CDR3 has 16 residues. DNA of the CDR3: TGTGCCAGCAGCCACCCCCAACGGGGGGTGGATCAGCCCCAGCATTTT. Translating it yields CASSHPQRGVDQPQHF.

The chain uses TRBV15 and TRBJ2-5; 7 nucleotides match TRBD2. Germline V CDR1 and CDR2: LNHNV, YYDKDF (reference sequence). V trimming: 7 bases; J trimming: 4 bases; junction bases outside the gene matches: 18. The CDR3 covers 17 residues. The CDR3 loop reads CATTLLLGNGEGETQYF. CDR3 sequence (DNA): TGTGCCACCACCCTCTTACTGGGGAATGGGGAGGGAGAGACCCAGTACTTC.

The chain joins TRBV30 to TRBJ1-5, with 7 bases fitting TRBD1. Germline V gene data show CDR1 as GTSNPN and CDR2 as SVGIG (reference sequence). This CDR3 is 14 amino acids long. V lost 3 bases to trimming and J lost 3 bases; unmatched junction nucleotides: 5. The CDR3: CAWRGGQVNQPQHF. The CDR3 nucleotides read TGTGCCTGGAGGGGTGGACAGGTCAATCAGCCCCAGCATTTT.

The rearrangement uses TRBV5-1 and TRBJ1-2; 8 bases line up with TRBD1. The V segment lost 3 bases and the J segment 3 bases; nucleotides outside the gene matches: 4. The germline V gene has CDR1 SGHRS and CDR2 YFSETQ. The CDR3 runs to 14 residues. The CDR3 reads CASSSGGADYGYTF. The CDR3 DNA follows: TGCGCCAGCAGCTCAGGGGGCGCGGACTATGGCTACACCTTC.

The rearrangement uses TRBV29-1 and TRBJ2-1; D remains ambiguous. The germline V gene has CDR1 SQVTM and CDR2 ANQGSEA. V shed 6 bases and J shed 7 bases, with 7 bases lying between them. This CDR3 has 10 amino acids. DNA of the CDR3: TGCAGCGTGTTCACAAATGAGCAGTTCTTC. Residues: CSVFTNEQFF.

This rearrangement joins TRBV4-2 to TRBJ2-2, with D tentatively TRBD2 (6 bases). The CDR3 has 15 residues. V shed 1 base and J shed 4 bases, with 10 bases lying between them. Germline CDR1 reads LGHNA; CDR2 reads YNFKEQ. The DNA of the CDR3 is TGTGCCAGCAGCCAAGGGGACTTTACCACCGGGGAGCTGTTTTTT. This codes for CASSQGDFTTGELFF.

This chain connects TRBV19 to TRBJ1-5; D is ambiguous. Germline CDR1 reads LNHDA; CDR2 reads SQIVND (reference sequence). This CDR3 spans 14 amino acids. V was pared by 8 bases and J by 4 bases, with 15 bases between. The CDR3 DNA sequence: TGTGCCAGTTCATTCAAGGCGGGGAATCAGCCCCAGCATTTT. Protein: CASSFKAGNQPQHF.